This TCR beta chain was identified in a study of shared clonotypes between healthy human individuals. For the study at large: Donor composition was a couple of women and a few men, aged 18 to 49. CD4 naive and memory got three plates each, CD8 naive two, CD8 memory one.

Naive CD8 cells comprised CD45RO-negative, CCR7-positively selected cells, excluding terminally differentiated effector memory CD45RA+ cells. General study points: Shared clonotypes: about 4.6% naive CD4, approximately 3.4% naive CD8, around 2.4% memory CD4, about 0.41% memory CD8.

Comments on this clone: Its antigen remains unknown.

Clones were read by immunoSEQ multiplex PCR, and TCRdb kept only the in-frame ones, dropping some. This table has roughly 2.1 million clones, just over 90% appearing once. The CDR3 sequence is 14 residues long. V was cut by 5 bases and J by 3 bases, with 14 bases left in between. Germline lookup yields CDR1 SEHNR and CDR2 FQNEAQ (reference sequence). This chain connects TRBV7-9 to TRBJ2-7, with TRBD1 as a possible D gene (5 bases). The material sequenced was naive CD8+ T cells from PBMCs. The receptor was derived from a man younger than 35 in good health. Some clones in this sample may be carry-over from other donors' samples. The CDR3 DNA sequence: TGTGCCAGCAGCCCTGACAGAGACGTCTACGAGCAGTACTTC. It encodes CASSPDRDVYEQYF.